This T cell receptor beta chain is drawn from a study of regulatory T cells in long-lasting Graves disease. V lost 1 base and J 16 bases, leaving 11 bases between the germline ends. This CDR3 contains 12 residues. The time point denotes: persistent/refractory GD, antithyroid drugs over 5 years with positive TRAb. PBMC-derived RNA was used for the TCR library. This clonotype appeared a few times. To make TCR beta libraries, researchers used iRepertoire HTBI primers and Arm-PCR of CDR3 regions. TCRdb recomputed calls from the multiplex PCR reads with MiXCR, one row per CDR3 protein. The data hold over 450,000 distinct CDR3 sequences, with about a fifth observed a single time.

The receptor comes from a female donor with Graves disease. The rearrangement uses TRBV12-3 or TRBV12-4 and TRBJ1-6; tentative D call: TRBD1 (5 bases). Source: peripheral blood mononuclear cells (PBMCs), taken when the disease was refractory, from a patient treated with antithyroid drugs. CDR3 DNA sequence: TGTGCCAGCAGTTTAGGGGCTGGGGCACTCCACTTT. Translating it yields CASSLGAGALHF.